Listed here is a single T cell receptor beta chain. Its antigen is not known. The source of the sample is a study of T cell repertoires in cytomegalovirus infection. Study-level information: Selection of CMV epitopes for the study included recently identified HLA-C-restricted and well-studied HLA-B-restricted ones.

TCRdb re-called the reads with MiXCR, one entry per CDR3 protein. Of roughly 500,000 distinct CDR3 sequences listed, roughly a third are singletons. The material sequenced was cultured PBMCs, taken from culture after CMV antigen stimulation. This TCR derives from a human donor in good health (CMV status not recorded). Some clones in this sample may be carry-over from other donors' samples.

The CDR3 coding sequence is TGCGCCAGCAGCTCGGAGGAGGTGGCCTACGAGCAGTACTTC. It encodes CASSSEEVAYEQYF. The chain employs TRBV5-1 and TRBJ2-7, with D possibly being TRBD2 (5 bases). In germline, CDR1 is SGHRS, CDR2 YFSETQ. With 3 bases removed from V and 2 bases from J, the gap between germline ends came to 12 bases. The CDR3 consists of 14 residues. Using reference TRBV5-1 and TRBJ2-7 for the parts outside the CDR3, the full variable domain is KAGVTQTPRYLIKTRGQQVTLSCSPISGHRSVSWYQQTPGQGLQFLFEYFSETQRNKGNFPGRFSGRQFSNSRSEMNVSTLELGDSALYLCASSSEEVAYEQYFGPGTRLTVT.